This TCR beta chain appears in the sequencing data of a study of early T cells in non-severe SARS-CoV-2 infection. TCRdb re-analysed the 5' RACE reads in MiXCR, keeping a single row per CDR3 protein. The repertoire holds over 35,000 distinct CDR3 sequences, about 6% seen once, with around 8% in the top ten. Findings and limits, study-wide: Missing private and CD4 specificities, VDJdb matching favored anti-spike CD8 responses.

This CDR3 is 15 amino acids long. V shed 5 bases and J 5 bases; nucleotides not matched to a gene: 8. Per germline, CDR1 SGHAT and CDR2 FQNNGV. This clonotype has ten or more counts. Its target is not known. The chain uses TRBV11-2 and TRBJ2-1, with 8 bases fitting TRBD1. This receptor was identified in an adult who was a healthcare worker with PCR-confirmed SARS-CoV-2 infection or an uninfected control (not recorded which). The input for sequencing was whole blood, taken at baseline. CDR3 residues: CASSLQGVFDNEQFF. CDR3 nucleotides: TGTGCCAGCAGCCTACAGGGGGTGTTCGACAATGAGCAGTTCTTC.